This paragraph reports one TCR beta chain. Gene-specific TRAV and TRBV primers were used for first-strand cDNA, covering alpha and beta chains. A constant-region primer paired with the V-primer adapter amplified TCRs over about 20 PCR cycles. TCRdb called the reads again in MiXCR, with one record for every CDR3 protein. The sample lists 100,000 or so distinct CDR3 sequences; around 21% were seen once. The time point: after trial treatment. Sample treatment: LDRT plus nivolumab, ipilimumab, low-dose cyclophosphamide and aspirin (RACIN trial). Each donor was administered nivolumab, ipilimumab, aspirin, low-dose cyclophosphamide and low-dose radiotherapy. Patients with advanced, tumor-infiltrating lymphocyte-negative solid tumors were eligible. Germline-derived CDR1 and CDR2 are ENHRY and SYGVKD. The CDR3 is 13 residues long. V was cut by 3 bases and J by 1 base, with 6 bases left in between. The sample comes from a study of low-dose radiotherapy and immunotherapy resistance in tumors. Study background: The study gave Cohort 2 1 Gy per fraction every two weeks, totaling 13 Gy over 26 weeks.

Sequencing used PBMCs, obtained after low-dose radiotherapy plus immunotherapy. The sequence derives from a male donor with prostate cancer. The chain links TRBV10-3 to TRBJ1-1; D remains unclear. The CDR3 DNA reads TGTGCCATCAGTGATGGACCGAACACTGAAGCTTTCTTT. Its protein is CAISDGPNTEAFF.